This T cell receptor (beta chain) derives from a study of cytomegalovirus exposure and HLA in healthy donors. Study-wide results and limits: Per a later analysis, HLA-associated TCR beta chains showed more clonal expansion than other, equally common TCR beta chains. Some TCR beta chains (164 of them) were listed as cytomegalovirus-associated.

As to this clone: Its antigen is as yet unknown.

The CDR3 spans 15 residues. Per germline, CDR1 SGHDT and CDR2 YYEEEE. Trimming took 4 bases from V and 8 from J; bases not matched to a gene: 11. 13 Jbeta primers and 60 Vbeta primers were used for the PCR. Some clones are missing from TCRdb's copy, which holds only in-frame ones; the method was immunoSEQ multiplex PCR. The data contain nearly 200,000 clones, more than 60% of them singletons. This clonotype was obtained from a woman aged 30 to 39 in good health and CMV-seropositive. Source material: PBMCs. The rearrangement joins TRBV5-6 to TRBJ1-4; 7 nucleotides match TRBD1. The DNA for the CDR3 is TGTGCCAGCAGCCAGAGCCCGACAGGGTTGGAAAAACTGTTTTTT. Translated, it gives CASSQSPTGLEKLFF.